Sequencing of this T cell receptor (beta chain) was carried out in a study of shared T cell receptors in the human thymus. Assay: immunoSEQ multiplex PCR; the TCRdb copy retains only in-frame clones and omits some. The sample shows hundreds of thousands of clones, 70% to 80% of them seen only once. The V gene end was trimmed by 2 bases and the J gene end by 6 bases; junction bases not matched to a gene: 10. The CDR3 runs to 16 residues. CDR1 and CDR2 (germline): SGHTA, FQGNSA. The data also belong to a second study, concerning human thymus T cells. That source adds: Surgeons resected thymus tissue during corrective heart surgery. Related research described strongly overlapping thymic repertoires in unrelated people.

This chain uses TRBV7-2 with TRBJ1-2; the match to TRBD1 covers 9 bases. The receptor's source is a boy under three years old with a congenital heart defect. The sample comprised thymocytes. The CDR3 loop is CASSLTLGQGTDGYTF. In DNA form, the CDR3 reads TGTGCCAGCAGCTTAACCCTAGGACAGGGGACGGATGGCTACACCTTC.